Below are 26 T cell receptor beta chains sequenced from a single sample in a study of regulatory and conventional T cells in RAG deficiency. Libraries were prepared by immunoSEQ multiplex PCR; TCRdb keeps only in-frame clonotypes and omits some of them. Of 9,000 to 9,500 clones detected, around 90% appear once; the ten largest clones hold about 1.2%. Blood CD4+ CD25-high CD127-low regulatory T cells supplied the genomic DNA template. The sample was also linked to a second study, of regulatory T cells. That work adds: Primers: 52 TRBV forward and 13 TRBJ reverse.

Sequencing input: Tregs sorted from blood. These receptors were collected from a human donor in good health.

The chain recombines TRBV28 with TRBJ2-7; maybe TRBD1 (6 bases). With 4 bases removed from V and 2 bases from J, the gap between germline ends came to 6 bases. CDR3 length: 12 residues. CDR1 MDHEN and CDR2 SYDVKM come from the germline V gene. This CDR3 is CASSSGAYEQYF. The CDR3 coding sequence is TGTGCCAGCAGTTCAGGGGCCTACGAGCAGTACTTC. The full variable domain, its missing parts supplied by reference TRBV28 and TRBJ2-7, is DVKVTQSSRYLVKRTGEKVFLECVQDMDHENMFWYRQDPGLGLRLIYFSYDVKMKEKGDIPEGYSVSREKKERFSLILESASTNQTSMYLCASSSGAYEQYFGPGTRLTVT.

The gene calls are TRBV9 and TRBJ2-2; 10 nucleotides align to TRBD1. Germline-derived CDR1 and CDR2 are SGDLS and YYNGEE. CDR3 size: 21 residues. V lost 2 bases, J lost 5 bases, and 21 bases stayed unmatched. The DNA of the CDR3 is TGTGCCAGCAGCGTGTTTACCGGGACAGGGGTTGGAGTTATTAGGACCGGGGAGCTGTTTTTT. It specifies CASSVFTGTGVGVIRTGELFF.

This chain joins TRBV10-2 and TRBJ1-1, with 8 bases that match TRBD1. V lost 0 bases to trimming and J lost 4 bases; unmatched junction nucleotides: 4. CDR1 and CDR2 from the germline V gene are WSHSY and SAAADI. This CDR3 contains 15 residues. The CDR3 DNA reads as TGCGCCAGCAGTGAGTCGGCAGGGGGCTCCACTGAAGCTTTCTTT. Translating gives CASSESAGGSTEAFF.

The genes are TRBV6-6 and TRBJ2-3; TRBD2 aligns across 8 bases. This CDR3 has 15 residues. Germline V gene lookup returns CDR1 MNHNY and CDR2 SVGAGI (reference sequence). Germline trimming cut 3 bases from V and 2 bases from J; bases unmatched to any gene: 4. The CDR3 DNA follows: TGTGCCAGCAGTTATTCGCGGGGGGTCACAGATACGCAGTATTTT. Translating gives CASSYSRGVTDTQYF.

The chain joins TRBV27 to TRBJ2-7, with 8 nucleotides matching TRBD2. The CDR3 is made up of 13 amino acids. Losses at the gene ends were 6 bases for V and 7 bases for J; bases not matched to a gene: 8. Germline CDR1 MNHEY, CDR2 SMNVEV (reference sequence). The chain's CDR3 is CASRRSGGGEQYF. The CDR3 DNA reads as TGTGCCAGCAGGCGGAGCGGGGGAGGAGAGCAGTACTTC.

The J gene is TRBJ2-7, the V gene TRBV4-2; D gene ambiguous. V lost 0 bases and J 1 base, leaving 10 bases between the germline ends. Germline V gene lookup returns CDR1 LGHNA and CDR2 YNFKEQ. This CDR3 region has 15 residues. The CDR3 DNA follows: TGTGCCAGCAGCCAAGATAGGGCAGTTTCCTACGAGCAGTACTTC. Encoded protein: CASSQDRAVSYEQYF.

The chain employs TRBV2 and TRBJ1-5, with 10 nucleotides matching TRBD1. The J segment lost 4 bases and the V segment lost 8 bases, leaving 5 bases of the junction unmatched. This CDR3 region has 14 residues. Germline V CDR1 and CDR2: SNHLY, FYNNEI. The CDR3 sequence is CASGGQGGNQPQHF. The CDR3 bases are TGTGCCAGCGGAGGACAGGGGGGAAATCAGCCCCAGCATTTT.

V and J are TRBV5-1 and TRBJ2-2; D may be TRBD2 (5 bases). The CDR3 extends over 14 amino acids. V lost 6 bases and J lost 5, with 14 bases in between. The germline V gene has CDR1 SGHRS and CDR2 YFSETQ. This chain's CDR3 is CASTLAPPTGELFF. The CDR3 DNA reads as TGCGCCAGCACCCTAGCCCCTCCGACCGGGGAGCTGTTTTTT.

The chain has TRBV7-2 and TRBJ2-5, with a weak D call TRBD2 (7 bases). The ends were cut back, 1 base at V and 2 bases at J, with 11 bases in the middle. The germline V gene encodes CDR1 SGHTA and CDR2 FQGNSA. The CDR3 length is 15 residues. In nucleotides, the CDR3 is TGTGCCAGCAGCTTAGGAGGGGGGGGACAAGAGACCCAGTACTTC. Its protein is CASSLGGGGQETQYF.

The rearrangement links TRBV28 to TRBJ1-2, with 8 bases fitting TRBD1. Germline trimming cut 6 bases from V and 12 bases from J; bases unmatched to any gene: 15. This CDR3 has 14 amino acids. CDR1 and CDR2 from the germline V gene are MDHEN and SYDVKM. CDR3 nucleotides: TGTGCCAGCAGCACCGGGACAGGCGTTGCTCGGAACACCTTC. Protein: CASSTGTGVARNTF.

The rearrangement joins TRBV28 to TRBJ2-6; D remains unclear. CDR1 is MDHEN, CDR2 SYDVKM, per germline. CDR3 size: 15 residues. The germline V and J ends were trimmed by 4 bases and 4 bases, with 11 bases remaining between them. The CDR3, as DNA: TGTGCCAGCAGTTCCCGGCTGATGGGGGCCAACGTCCTGACTTTC. Amino acid sequence: CASSSRLMGANVLTF.

This chain joins TRBV4-1 and TRBJ2-7; no reliable D call. The CDR3 is made up of 12 amino acids. CDR1 is MGHRA, CDR2 YSYEKL, per germline. The germline V and J ends were trimmed by 1 base and 1 base, with 2 bases remaining between them. The CDR3 sequence is CASSQGSYEQYF. For the CDR3, the DNA is TGCGCCAGCAGCCAAGGGTCCTACGAGCAGTACTTC.

The gene calls are TRBV7-9 and TRBJ2-3; no clear D. The CDR3 contains 14 residues. Germline loops: CDR1 SEHNR, CDR2 FQNEAQ (reference sequence). V was pared by 5 bases and J by 1 base, with 10 bases between. The CDR3 bases are TGTGCCAGCAGCCTAAACAGCGGCACAGATACGCAGTATTTT. This translates into CASSLNSGTDTQYF.

V gene TRBV6-5 combines with J gene TRBJ2-5; D is uncertain. The last part of the DNA fits TRBJ2-7 better; the J call may be wrong. Germline CDR1 and CDR2: MNHEY and SVGAGI. The CDR3 runs to 12 residues. The chain's CDR3 is CASSSRYYEQYF. The CDR3 DNA follows: TGTGCCAGCAGCTCCCGGTACTACGAGCAGTACTTC.

This clone was counted once. The chain carries TRBV10-1 and TRBJ2-3; tentative D call: TRBD1 (6 bases). Trimming left V 0 bases short and J 3 bases short, with 13 bases between. This CDR3 has 16 amino acids. Germline loops: CDR1 WNHNN, CDR2 SYGVQD (reference sequence). The CDR3 region has the DNA TGCGCCAGCAGTGAGTCGTTTCCTACAGGGACAGATACGCAGTATTTT. It yields the protein CASSESFPTGTDTQYF.

V is TRBV4-2 and J is TRBJ1-6; a weak D match, TRBD1 (5 bases). This CDR3 has 17 amino acids. The V gene's germline CDR1 is LGHNA and CDR2 YNFKEQ. The V and J ends lost 0 bases and 7 bases respectively, with 16 bases between them. The CDR3, as DNA: TGTGCCAGCAGCCAAGATGTTAGGGACGGGGGGAATTCACCCCTCCACTTT. It specifies CASSQDVRDGGNSPLHF.

This chain joins TRBV28 and TRBJ1-1; 7 bases align to TRBD1. Germline V lookup: CDR1 MDHEN, CDR2 SYDVKM. Trimming cost V 6 bases and J 6 bases; bases outside gene matches: 10. CDR3 size: 14 residues. CDR3 nucleotide sequence: TGTGCCAGCAGCCCCACCCTAACAGGGGCTGAAGCTTTCTTT. This encodes CASSPTLTGAEAFF.

This chain uses TRBV6-4 with TRBJ2-1; possible D gene TRBD2, 5 bases. The CDR3 has 13 amino acids. The germline CDR1 and CDR2 sequences are MRHNA and SNTAGT. Trimming left V 8 bases short and J 5 bases short, with 13 bases between. In nucleotides, the CDR3 is TGTGCCAGCTCAAGGACGGGGAACAATGAGCAGTTCTTC. It specifies CASSRTGNNEQFF.

V is TRBV2 and J is TRBJ1-1; 7 nucleotides match TRBD1. Germline CDR1 SNHLY, CDR2 FYNNEI. The CDR3 totals 13 residues. V lost 1 base, J lost 10 bases, and 6 bases stayed unmatched. The CDR3 nucleotides read TGTGCCAGCAGTGAAGTGACAGGGCTGGTAGCTTTCTTT. This codes for CASSEVTGLVAFF. The whole variable domain, remainder taken from reference TRBV2 and TRBJ1-1, is EPEVTQTPSHQVTQMGQEVILRCVPISNHLYFYWYRQILGQKVEFLVSFYNNEISEKSEIFDDQFSVERPDGSNFTLKIRSTKLEDSAMYFCASSEVTGLVAFFGQGTRLTVV.

J is TRBJ2-3 and V is TRBV19; TRBD1 matches 8 bases. V lost 4 bases to trimming and J lost 0 bases; unmatched junction nucleotides: 6. This CDR3 has 16 amino acids. In germline, CDR1 is LNHDA, CDR2 SQIVND (reference sequence). The CDR3 region is CASSKGRTGSTDTQYF. CDR3 nucleotide sequence: TGTGCCAGTAGTAAGGGTCGGACAGGGAGCACAGATACGCAGTATTTT.

This clone has more than one count but fewer than ten. The rearrangement uses TRBV18 and TRBJ1-1; D is perhaps TRBD1 (5 bases). This CDR3 region has 15 residues. V lost 3 bases to trimming and J lost 13 bases, with 24 bases between them. The germline CDR1 and CDR2 sequences are KGHSH and LQKENI. CDR3 nucleotides: TGTGCCAGCTCACCCCCCCAAGGTACAGGCCTGGCGGGTTTCTTT. Translating gives CASSPPQGTGLAGFF.

V gene TRBV9 combines with J gene TRBJ1-1, with 7 bases fitting TRBD1. CDR1 and CDR2 from the germline V gene are SGDLS and YYNGEE. This CDR3 comprises 16 residues. V shed 3 bases and J 5 bases; nucleotides not matched to a gene: 13. The CDR3 nucleotides are TGTGCCAGCAGCGCCCGCCCTACGGACAGGAGGACTGAAGCTTTCTTT. As protein: CASSARPTDRRTEAFF.

J is TRBJ2-5 and V is TRBV7-2; 7 positions match TRBD2. V gave up 2 bases and J gave up 5 bases; unmatched junction bases: 2. This CDR3 contains 13 residues. The germline V gene has CDR1 SGHTA and CDR2 FQGNSA. The CDR3 bases are TGTGCCAGCAGCTTAAACGGGGGGGAGACCCAGTACTTC. This translates into CASSLNGGETQYF.

The chain couples TRBV10-2 to TRBJ1-1, with 8 nucleotides matching TRBD1. CDR3 length equals 15 residues. V lost 7 bases, J lost 4 bases, and 11 bases stayed unmatched. Germline loops: CDR1 WSHSY, CDR2 SAAADI. This chain's CDR3 is CASNGQGSLSTEAFF. The DNA of the CDR3 is TGCGCCAGCAATGGACAGGGCAGCCTGAGCACTGAAGCTTTCTTT.

The rearrangement links TRBV5-1 to TRBJ1-1; unclear D gene. The CDR3 consists of 11 residues. V was cut by 1 base and J by 2 bases, with 0 bases left in between. CDR1 is SGHRS, CDR2 YFSETQ, per germline. CDR3 bases: TGCGCCAGCAGCTTGAACACTGAAGCTTTCTTT. Amino acids: CASSLNTEAFF.

The chain joins TRBV5-4 to TRBJ2-5, with D tentatively TRBD2 (6 bases). Deletions cut 3 bases from V and 5 bases from J, with 17 bases between. This CDR3 contains 15 residues. Germline assignment: CDR1 SGHNT and CDR2 YYREEE (reference sequence). The CDR3 DNA sequence: TGTGCCAGCAGCTGGACCTCTCTAGCGTCTGAGACCCAGTACTTC. Its translation is CASSWTSLASETQYF.